A selection of T cell receptor beta chains follows, all from one sample in a study of memory CD4+ T cells and cytomegalovirus serostatus. Generated by immunoSEQ multiplex PCR, the TCRdb table keeps only in-frame clones and is missing some. The table lists roughly 53,000 clones, about 80% of them singletons. Sequenced: memory CD4+ T cells from blood. The source of these receptors is an adult in good health and CMV-seronegative. Both conserved end residues are part of each CDR3. A D gene is named only where the DNA matches it firmly. Clone size is not always given. Where it is, it says once, few, many or a class for expanded clones.

d_gene	v_gene	j_gene	abundance	CDR3aa	CDR3nt
TRBD1	TRBV28	TRBJ2-2	.	CASRTGDPGELFF	TGTGCCAGCAGAACAGGGGACCCCGGGGAGCTGTTTTTT
.	TRBV4-3	TRBJ2-3	medium-sized	CASSQDPGKPDTQYF	TGCGCCAGCAGCCAAGACCCAGGGAAGCCAGATACGCAGTATTTT
.	TRBV2	TRBJ2-1	.	CASSGRDEQFF	TGTGCCAGCAGCGGTAGGGATGAGCAGTTCTTC
.	TRBV29-1	TRBJ1-1	once	CSAGLSGFNEAFF	TGCAGCGCCGGCCTTTCAGGGTTCAATGAAGCTTTCTTT
.	TRBV5-1	TRBJ2-1	few	CASSSGQWDYNEQFF	TGCGCCAGCAGCTCAGGACAATGGGATTACAATGAGCAGTTCTTC
.	TRBV6-6	TRBJ1-2	.	CASTPNSREGSRGYTF	TGTGCCAGCACCCCTAACAGTCGAGAGGGTTCAAGGGGCTACACCTTC
TRBD1	TRBV6-1	TRBJ2-4	.	CASSLSTGNIQYF	TGTGCCAGCAGCCTTTCGACAGGGAACATTCAGTACTTC
.	TRBV29-1	TRBJ2-1	.	CSVERGLANHNEQFF	TGCAGCGTTGAAAGAGGGCTAGCGAATCATAATGAGCAGTTCTTC
TRBD1	TRBV5-4	TRBJ1-6	.	CASSLAGGDSPLHF	TGTGCCAGCAGCTTGGCAGGGGGCGATTCACCCCTCCACTTT
TRBD1	TRBV6-4	TRBJ1-6	.	CASSRDRDNSPLHF	TGTGCCAGCAGTAGAGACAGGGATAATTCACCCCTCCACTTT
TRBD1	TRBV9	TRBJ1-4	.	CASSQNTGGEKLFF	TGTGCCAGCAGCCAAAATACAGGGGGGGAAAAACTGTTTTTT
.	TRBV6-1	TRBJ1-2	.	CASKAVLAGYTF	TGTGCCAGCAAGGCGGTTCTCGCTGGCTACACCTTC
.	TRBV28	TRBJ1-2	.	CASSFPLLHTGGYTF	TGTGCCAGCAGTTTCCCCCTCCTTCATACTGGTGGCTACACCTTC
.	TRBV11-2	TRBJ2-7	.	CASSLWGGATYEQYF	TGTGCCAGCAGCTTATGGGGCGGGGCTACCTACGAGCAGTACTTC
.	TRBV11-2	TRBJ2-7	.	CASSRLWDSPYEQYF	TGTGCCAGCAGCCGCTTGTGGGATTCCCCCTACGAGCAGTACTTC
.	TRBV4-3	TRBJ1-3	.	CASSQDSTAGQNTIYF	TGCGCCAGCAGCCAAGATTCAACAGCGGGGCAAAACACCATATATTTT
.	TRBV10-3	TRBJ2-7	.	CAISEPGASGDEQYF	TGTGCCATCAGTGAGCCCGGGGCCAGTGGCGACGAGCAGTACTTC
.	TRBV21-1	TRBJ1-5	few	CASSKVGVPGSQPQHF	TGTGCCAGCAGCAAAGTGGGAGTACCAGGATCTCAGCCCCAGCATTTT
TRBD2	TRBV7-2	TRBJ2-3	.	CASSRGGSSTDTQYF	TGTGCCAGCAGCCGCGGGGGGTCAAGCACAGATACGCAGTATTTT
TRBD1	TRBV27	TRBJ1-2	.	CASSPLDREGYGYTF	TGTGCCAGCAGTCCGTTGGACAGGGAGGGCTATGGCTACACCTTC
TRBD1	TRBV27	TRBJ2-6	.	CASSEQGLGANVLTF	TGTGCCAGCAGTGAACAGGGGCTTGGGGCCAACGTCCTGACTTTC
.	TRBV7-2	TRBJ2-7	.	CASSFREQYF	TGTGCCAGCAGCTTTCGCGAGCAGTACTTC
.	TRBV11-1	TRBJ2-1	.	CASSLGPSRGGHSNEQFF	TGTGCCAGCAGCTTAGGCCCCTCGAGGGGGGGACATTCCAATGAGCAGTTCTTC
.	TRBV7-8	TRBJ1-1	once	CASSLVNPRGQAFF	TGTGCCAGCAGCTTAGTAAACCCACGAGGCCAAGCTTTCTTT
.	TRBV18	TRBJ1-5	.	CASSPGQNQPQHF	TGTGCCAGCTCACCAGGGCAGAATCAGCCCCAGCATTTT
TRBD1	TRBV7-9	TRBJ2-3	.	CASSPYRGGTDTQYF	TGTGCCAGCAGCCCCTACAGGGGAGGCACAGATACGCAGTATTTT
.	TRBV4-3	TRBJ2-7	.	CASSHVQGPYEQYF	TGCGCCAGCAGCCACGTTCAGGGGCCCTACGAGCAGTACTTC
.	TRBV19	TRBJ1-1	.	CASSTGIDTEAFF	TGTGCCAGTAGTACTGGAATTGATACTGAAGCTTTCTTT
.	TRBV5-4	TRBJ1-2	.	CASSSDSYGYTF	TGTGCCAGCAGCTCCGACAGCTATGGCTACACCTTC
.	TRBV18	TRBJ1-5	.	CASSGQAQGNQPQHF	TGTGCCAGCTCAGGCCAGGCCCAGGGCAATCAGCCCCAGCATTTT
.	TRBV10-2	TRBJ1-2	.	CASRKETGLSGYTF	TGCGCCAGCAGGAAGGAAACAGGGTTAAGTGGCTACACCTTC
TRBD1	TRBV19	TRBJ1-5	once	CASSTGQGRNQPQHF	TGTGCCAGTAGTACGGGACAGGGTCGCAATCAGCCCCAGCATTTT
TRBD1	TRBV5-4	TRBJ2-5	.	CASSDGQGRGETQYF	TGTGCCAGCAGCGACGGACAGGGGCGGGGTGAGACCCAGTACTTC
.	TRBV7-9	TRBJ2-2	.	CASKSLAIRNTGELFF	TGTGCCAGCAAATCTCTAGCGATTAGGAACACCGGGGAGCTGTTTTTT
TRBD1	TRBV28	TRBJ1-5	.	CASGLLSTGVGIQPQHF	TGTGCCAGCGGACTTCTTTCGACAGGGGTAGGCATTCAGCCCCAGCATTTT
TRBD1	TRBV15	TRBJ1-2	.	CATSRATGYNGYTF	TGTGCCACCAGCAGGGCGACAGGGTATAATGGCTACACCTTC
.	TRBV5-1	TRBJ2-7	.	CASSAGTANPVQYF	TGCGCCAGCAGCGCCGGGACGGCGAACCCTGTGCAGTACTTC
.	TRBV5-1	TRBJ1-2	once	CASSLERVGGYTF	TGCGCCAGCAGCTTGGAAAGGGTTGGAGGCTACACCTTC
TRBD1	TRBV5-8	TRBJ2-3	.	CASRTGGVGTQYF	TGTGCCAGCCGGACAGGGGGCGTGGGTACGCAGTATTTT
TRBD2	TRBV2	TRBJ2-5	.	CASSRGTSGVTQYF	TGTGCCAGCAGCCGTGGGACTAGCGGGGTAACCCAGTACTTC
.	TRBV5-4	TRBJ1-2	.	CASSQVGSRLYGYTF	TGTGCCAGCAGTCAGGTGGGATCTCGACTCTATGGCTACACCTTC
.	TRBV7-9	TRBJ1-1	.	CASSPTVNTEAFF	TGTGCCAGCAGCCCGACAGTGAACACTGAAGCTTTCTTT
TRBD1	TRBV6-5	TRBJ1-3	.	CASSEPGTGTTIYF	TGTGCCAGCAGTGAACCCGGGACAGGGACCACCATATATTTT
.	TRBV7-2	TRBJ1-5	.	CASSAPLSNQPQHF	TGTGCCAGCAGCGCGCCCCTCAGCAATCAGCCCCAGCATTTT
.	TRBV7-3	TRBJ1-2	.	CASALSGTALDGSYGYTF	TGTGCCAGCGCACTTTCCGGGACCGCCCTAGATGGGTCCTATGGCTACACCTTC
.	TRBV4-3	TRBJ1-2	.	CASSQVIAGNYGYTF	TGCGCCAGCAGCCAAGTGATCGCAGGGAACTATGGCTACACCTTC